This paragraph reports one T cell receptor (beta chain). This entry belongs to a study of blood T cell repertoires in COVID-19. The CDR3 extends over 16 amino acids. Germline V gene sequence: CDR1 KGHSH, CDR2 LQKENI. V lost 1 base and J lost 0, with 10 bases in between. This table comes from immunoSEQ multiplex PCR, and its TCRdb copy is limited to in-frame clones, with some not included. The sample lists some 120,000 clones, around 85% seen once, with 3.9% in the top ten. The TCR was taken from a man in his sixties with acute or convalescent COVID-19. V and J are TRBV18 and TRBJ2-4; D is possibly TRBD2 (6 bases). Sequencing was performed on peripheral blood. CDR3 DNA: TGTGCCAGCTCACCACTGGCGGGGCTAGCCAAAAACATTCAGTACTTC. This sequence encodes CASSPLAGLAKNIQYF.